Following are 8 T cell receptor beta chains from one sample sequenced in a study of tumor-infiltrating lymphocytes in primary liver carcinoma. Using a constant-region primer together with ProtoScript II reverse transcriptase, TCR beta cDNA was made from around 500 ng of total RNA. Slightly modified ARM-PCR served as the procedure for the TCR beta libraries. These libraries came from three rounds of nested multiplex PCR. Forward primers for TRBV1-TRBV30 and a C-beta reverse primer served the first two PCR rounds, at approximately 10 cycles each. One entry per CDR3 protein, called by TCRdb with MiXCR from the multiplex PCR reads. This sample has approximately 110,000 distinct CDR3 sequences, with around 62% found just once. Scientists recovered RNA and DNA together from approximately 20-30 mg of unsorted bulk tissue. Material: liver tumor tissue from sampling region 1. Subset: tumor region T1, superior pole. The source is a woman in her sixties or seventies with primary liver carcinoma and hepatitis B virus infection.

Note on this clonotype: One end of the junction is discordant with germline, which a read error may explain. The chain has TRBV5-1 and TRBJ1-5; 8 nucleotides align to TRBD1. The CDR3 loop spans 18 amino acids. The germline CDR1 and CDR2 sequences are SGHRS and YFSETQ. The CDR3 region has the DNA TGCGCCAGCAGCTCACCCCTGACAGGGGTCAAAAGCAATCGGCCCCAGCATTTT. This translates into CASSSPLTGVKSNRPQHF.

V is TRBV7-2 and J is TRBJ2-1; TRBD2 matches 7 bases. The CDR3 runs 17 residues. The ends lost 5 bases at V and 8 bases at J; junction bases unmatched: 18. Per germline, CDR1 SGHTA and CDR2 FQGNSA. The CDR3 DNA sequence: TGTGCCAGCAGCCCCTGGGGGAGCGGGATATCCGGCGATGAGCAGTTCTTC. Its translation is CASSPWGSGISGDEQFF.

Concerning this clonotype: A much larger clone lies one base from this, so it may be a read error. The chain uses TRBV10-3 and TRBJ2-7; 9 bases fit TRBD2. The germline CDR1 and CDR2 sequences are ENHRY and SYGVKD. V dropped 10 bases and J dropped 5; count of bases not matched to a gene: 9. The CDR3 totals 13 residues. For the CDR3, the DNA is TGTGCCACCCTACTAGCGGGCACCAACGAGCAGTACTTC. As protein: CATLLAGTNEQYF.

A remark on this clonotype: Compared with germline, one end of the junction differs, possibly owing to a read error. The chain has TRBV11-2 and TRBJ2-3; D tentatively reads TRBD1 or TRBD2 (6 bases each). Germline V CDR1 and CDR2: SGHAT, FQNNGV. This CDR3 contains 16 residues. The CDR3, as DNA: TGTGACAGCAGTTTAGGGGGAGGAAGTTCCTCAGATACGCAGTATTTT. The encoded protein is CDSSLGGGSSSDTQYF.

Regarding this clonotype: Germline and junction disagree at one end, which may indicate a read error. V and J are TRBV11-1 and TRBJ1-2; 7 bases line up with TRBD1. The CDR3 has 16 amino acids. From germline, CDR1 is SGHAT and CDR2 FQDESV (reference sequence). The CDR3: CVSSRGMDRPWNGYTF. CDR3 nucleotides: TGTGTCAGCAGCCGCGGGATGGACAGGCCCTGGAATGGCTACACTTTC.

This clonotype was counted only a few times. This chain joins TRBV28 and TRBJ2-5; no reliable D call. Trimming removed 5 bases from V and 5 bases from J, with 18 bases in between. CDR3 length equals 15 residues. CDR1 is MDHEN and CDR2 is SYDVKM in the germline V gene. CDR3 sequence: CASSPPSRLRETQYF. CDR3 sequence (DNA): TGTGCCAGCAGTCCGCCCTCAAGGTTAAGGGAGACCCAGTACTTC.

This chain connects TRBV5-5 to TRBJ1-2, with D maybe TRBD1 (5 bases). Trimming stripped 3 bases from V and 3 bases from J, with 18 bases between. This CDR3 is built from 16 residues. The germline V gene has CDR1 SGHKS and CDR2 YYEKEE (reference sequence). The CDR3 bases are TGTGCCAGCAGCTCGCGACAGTCGACCGCCCACTATGGCTACACCTTC. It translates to CASSSRQSTAHYGYTF. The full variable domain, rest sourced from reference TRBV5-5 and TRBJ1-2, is DAGVTQSPTHLIKTRGQQVTLRCSPISGHKSVSWYQQVLGQGPQFIFQYYEKEERGRGNFPDRFSARQFPNYSSELNVNALLLGDSALYLCASSSRQSTAHYGYTFGSGTRLTVV.

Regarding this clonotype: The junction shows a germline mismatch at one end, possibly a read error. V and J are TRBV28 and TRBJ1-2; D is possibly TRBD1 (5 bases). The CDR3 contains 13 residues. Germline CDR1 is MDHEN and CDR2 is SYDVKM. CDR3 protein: CASSPPGGWGFTF. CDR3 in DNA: TGTGCCAGCAGTCCCCCGGGAGGTTGGGGCTTCACCTTC.